This T cell receptor beta chain was identified during a study of graft-versus-host responses after intestinal transplantation. Concerning this clone itself: Its antigen is still unknown.

Germline assignment: CDR1 LGHNA and CDR2 YNFKEQ. V was trimmed by 2 bases and J by 4 bases, leaving 12 bases between them. The CDR3 covers 15 residues. The method was immunoSEQ multiplex PCR; TCRdb's version includes in-frame clones alone and lacks a portion of them. The data show about 45,000 clones, with roughly 90% seen just once and about 4.4% held by the top ten. General study findings and limits: Allografts of one patient group, those with graft-donor T cell macrochimerism, had high graft-versus-host to host-versus-graft clonal ratios. Ileal or blood samples showed some GvH clones first, and such clones were also found in recipient marrow.

This rearrangement joins TRBV4-2 to TRBJ2-1; TRBD2 might be the D (6 bases). The source is a human patient who received an intestinal transplant, so some T cells may come from the graft donor. Here the sequenced sample was PBMCs, taken 524 days after transplant. The CDR3 coding sequence is TGTGCCAGCAGCCAAACTAGCTCGGCATACAATGAGCAGTTCTTC. It yields the protein CASSQTSSAYNEQFF.